This section outlines one T cell receptor beta chain sequence together with its context. The target antigen is unknown. Trimming left V 0 bases short and J 6 bases short, with 12 bases between. Germline CDR1 reads MNHNS; CDR2 reads SASEGT. The CDR3 is 15 residues long. This sample was taken from a study of T cell responses to AZD1222 COVID-19 vaccine. Points from the study as a whole: Per reports, nearly half of all spike-specific TCRs target regions that are unmutated in variants. Donors in the cohort were predominantly white British and more often female, and clonal diversity was possibly underestimated. Without day 14 samples, only post-peak T cell repertoires were studied.

Sequencing used immunoSEQ multiplex PCR; TCRdb keeps in-frame clones, though not all of them. This table holds about 57,000 clones, over 75% found once. The chain couples TRBV6-1 to TRBJ1-5; tentative D call: TRBD1 (6 bases). The sequenced sample was peripheral blood, obtained on day 0 of AZD1222 vaccination. This clonotype was obtained from an adult in good health. CDR3 region: CASSEAQGPGQPQHF. The CDR3 DNA follows: TGTGCCAGCAGTGAAGCGCAGGGGCCGGGTCAGCCCCAGCATTTT.